This TCR beta chain came from a study of CD8 T cells in ankylosing spondylitis. The study, taken as a whole, reports: In ankylosing spondylitis patients, matched synovial fluid reportedly showed significant enrichment of disease-linked clones.

This clonotype has ten or more counts. The antigen is undetermined. This CDR3 has 14 residues. The ends were cut back, 0 bases at V and 5 bases at J, with 10 bases in the middle. Germline-derived CDR1 and CDR2 are SGHTA and FQGNSA. MiXCR, run by TCRdb on the 5' RACE reads, gives a single entry per CDR3 protein. The table lists 100,000 to 150,000 distinct CDR3 sequences, about 6.4% of them singletons. Sequenced: blood, either unsorted or a sorted T cell fraction (not recorded which). The chain uses TRBV7-2 and TRBJ2-5, with a tentative D call TRBD2 (5 bases). This receptor was obtained from a male donor with ankylosing spondylitis or in good health (not recorded which). The CDR3 sequence: CASSLALRGETQYF. The CDR3 coding sequence is TGTGCCAGCAGCTTAGCCTTAAGAGGGGAGACCCAGTACTTC.